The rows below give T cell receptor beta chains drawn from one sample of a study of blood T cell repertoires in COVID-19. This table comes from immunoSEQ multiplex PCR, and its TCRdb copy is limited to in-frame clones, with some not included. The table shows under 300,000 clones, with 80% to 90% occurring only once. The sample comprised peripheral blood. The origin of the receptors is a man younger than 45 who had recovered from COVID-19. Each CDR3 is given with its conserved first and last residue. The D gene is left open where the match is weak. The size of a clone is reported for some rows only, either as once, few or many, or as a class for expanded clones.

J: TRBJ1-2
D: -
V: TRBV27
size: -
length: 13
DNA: TGTGCCAGCAGGAACAAGCAGGGTCGTGGCTACACCTTC
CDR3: CASRNKQGRGYTF

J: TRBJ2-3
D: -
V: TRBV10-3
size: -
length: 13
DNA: TGTGCCATCAAGTTCGGGGACACAGATACGCAGTATTTT
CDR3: CAIKFGDTDTQYF

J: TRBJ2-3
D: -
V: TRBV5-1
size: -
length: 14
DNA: TGCGCCAGCAGCTTGGCACAGAGCACAGATACGCAGTATTTT
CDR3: CASSLAQSTDTQYF

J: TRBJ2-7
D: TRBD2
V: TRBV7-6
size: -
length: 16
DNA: TGTGCCAGCAGCCTGTTTGGGCGAAGCGGGGGCCACGAGCAGTACTTC
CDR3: CASSLFGRSGGHEQYF

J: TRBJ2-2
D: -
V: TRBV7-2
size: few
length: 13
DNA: TGTGCCAGCAGTGCCCGGGTCACCGGGGAGCTGTTTTTT
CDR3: CASSARVTGELFF

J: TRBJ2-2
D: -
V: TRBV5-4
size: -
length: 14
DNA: TGTGCCAGCAGCAAGGGGGTGGGCACCGGGGAGCTGTTTTTT
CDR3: CASSKGVGTGELFF

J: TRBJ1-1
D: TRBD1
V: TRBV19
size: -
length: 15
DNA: TGTGCCAGTAGTACTACAGGGGGCATGAACACTGAAGCTTTCTTT
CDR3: CASSTTGGMNTEAFF

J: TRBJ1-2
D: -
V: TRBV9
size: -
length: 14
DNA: TGTGCCAGCAGCGTCCTGGTAGCTAACTATGGCTACACCTTC
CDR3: CASSVLVANYGYTF

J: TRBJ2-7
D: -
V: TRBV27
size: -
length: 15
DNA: TGTGCCAGCAGTTTCCGTGCCGGCGGGCCCCTCGAGCAGTACTTC
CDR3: CASSFRAGGPLEQYF

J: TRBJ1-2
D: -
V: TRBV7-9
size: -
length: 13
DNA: TGTGCCAGCAGCTTAGCAGGAGAGTATGGCTACACCTTC
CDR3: CASSLAGEYGYTF

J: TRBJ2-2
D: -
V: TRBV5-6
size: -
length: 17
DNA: TGTGCCAGCAGCTTGAAACACAGGGAAGCAGCAACCGGGGAGCTGTTTTTT
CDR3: CASSLKHREAATGELFF

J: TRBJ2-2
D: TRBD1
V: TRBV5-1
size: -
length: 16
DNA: TGCGCCAGCAGCAATCGGGGACAGGGTAACACCGGGGAGCTGTTTTTT
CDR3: CASSNRGQGNTGELFF

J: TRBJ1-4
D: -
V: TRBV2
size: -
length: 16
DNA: TGTGCCAGCAGTCTGACTAAGCGGGGGAGTAATGAAAAACTGTTTTTT
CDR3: CASSLTKRGSNEKLFF

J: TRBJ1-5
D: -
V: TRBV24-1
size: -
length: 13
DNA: TGTGCCACCAGTGAGGAGAACAATCAGCCCCAGCATTTT
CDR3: CATSEENNQPQHF

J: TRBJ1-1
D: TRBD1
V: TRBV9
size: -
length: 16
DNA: TGTGCCAGCAGCGCCTGGGACAGGGTAAAGAACACTGAAGCTTTCTTT
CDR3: CASSAWDRVKNTEAFF

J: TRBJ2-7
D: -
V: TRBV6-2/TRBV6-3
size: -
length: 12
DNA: TGTGCCAGCAGCGACAGATACTACGAGCAGTACTTC
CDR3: CASSDRYYEQYF

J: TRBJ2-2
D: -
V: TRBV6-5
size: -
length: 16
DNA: TGTGCCAGCAGTTACCCGGAGGGGCCGATCACCGGGGAGCTGTTTTTT
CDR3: CASSYPEGPITGELFF

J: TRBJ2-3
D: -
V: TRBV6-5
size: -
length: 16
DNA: TGTGCCAGCAGTTACTCGCGGCTCCCAACCACAGATACGCAGTATTTT
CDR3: CASSYSRLPTTDTQYF

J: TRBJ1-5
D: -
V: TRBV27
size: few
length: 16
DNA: TGTGCCAGCAGAGTTAGGACAGACGGTTTAGGTCAGCCCCAGCATTTT
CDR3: CASRVRTDGLGQPQHF

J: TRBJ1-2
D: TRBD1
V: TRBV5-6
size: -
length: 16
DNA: TGTGCCAGCAGCTTGACGACAGGGGTGCCCTATACTGGCTACACCTTC
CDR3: CASSLTTGVPYTGYTF

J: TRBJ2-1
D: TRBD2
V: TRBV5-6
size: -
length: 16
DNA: TGTGCCAGCAGCCGACTAGCGGGGGGCCCTTACAATGAGCAGTTCTTC
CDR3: CASSRLAGGPYNEQFF

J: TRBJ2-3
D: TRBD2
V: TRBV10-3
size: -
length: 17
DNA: TGTGCCATCAGTGAGTCTAGCGGGGGCACCGGGACAGATACGCAGTATTTT
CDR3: CAISESSGGTGTDTQYF

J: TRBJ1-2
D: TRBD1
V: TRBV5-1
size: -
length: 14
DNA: TGCGCCAGCAGCTCGGACAGGGTGGGGCATGGCTACACCTTC
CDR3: CASSSDRVGHGYTF

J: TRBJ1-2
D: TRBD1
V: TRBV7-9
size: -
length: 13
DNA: TGTGCCAGCAGCCGGACAGGGTCCTATGGCTACACCTTC
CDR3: CASSRTGSYGYTF

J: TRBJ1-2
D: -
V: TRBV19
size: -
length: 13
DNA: TGTGCCAGTAGTTTCGGTTATAACTATGGCTACACCTTC
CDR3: CASSFGYNYGYTF

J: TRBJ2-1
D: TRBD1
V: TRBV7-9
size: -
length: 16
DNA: TGTGCCAGCAGCTTACTCGGACAGGGGAGCTACAATGAGCAGTTCTTC
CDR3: CASSLLGQGSYNEQFF

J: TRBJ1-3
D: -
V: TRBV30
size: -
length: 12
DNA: TGTGCCTGGAATACGGTGGGAAACACCATATATTTT
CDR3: CAWNTVGNTIYF

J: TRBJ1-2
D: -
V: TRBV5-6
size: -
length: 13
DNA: TGTGCCAGCAGCTTGTCAGGCGCATATGGCTACACCTTC
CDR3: CASSLSGAYGYTF

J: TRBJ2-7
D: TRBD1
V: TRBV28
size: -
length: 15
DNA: TGTGCCAGCGGGGGATCCGGGACAGCCACCTACGAGCAGTACTTC
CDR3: CASGGSGTATYEQYF

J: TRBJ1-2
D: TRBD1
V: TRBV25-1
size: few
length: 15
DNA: TGTGCCAGCAGTGAATTCGGGGGACAGTCGGCGGGCTACACCTTC
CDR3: CASSEFGGQSAGYTF

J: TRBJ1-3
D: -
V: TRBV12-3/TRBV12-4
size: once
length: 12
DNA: TGTGCCAGCAGTTTCAACAGCAACACCATATATTTT
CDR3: CASSFNSNTIYF

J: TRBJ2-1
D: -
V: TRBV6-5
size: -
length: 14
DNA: TGTGCCAGCAGTCAGGGAATGTTTGGGGATGAGCAGTTCTTC
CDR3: CASSQGMFGDEQFF

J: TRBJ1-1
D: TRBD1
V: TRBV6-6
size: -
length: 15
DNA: TGTGCCAGCAGTACCCACAGGGGAGGAGACACTGAAGCTTTCTTT
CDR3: CASSTHRGGDTEAFF

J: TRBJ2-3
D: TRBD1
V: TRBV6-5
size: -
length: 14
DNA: TGTGCCAGCAGTTACGACAGGGATACAGATACGCAGTATTTT
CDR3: CASSYDRDTDTQYF

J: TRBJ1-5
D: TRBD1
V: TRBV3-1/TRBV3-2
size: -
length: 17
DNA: TGTGCCAGCAGCCAGGCCGAGGACAGGGAACGGTATCAGCCCCAGCATTTT
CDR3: CASSQAEDRERYQPQHF

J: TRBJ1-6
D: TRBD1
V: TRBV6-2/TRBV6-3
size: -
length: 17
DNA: TGTGCCAGCAGTTACTCGGGGACAGGAGTTCGTAATTCACCCCTCCACTTT
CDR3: CASSYSGTGVRNSPLHF

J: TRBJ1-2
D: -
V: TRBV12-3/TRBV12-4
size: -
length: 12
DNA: TGTGCCAGCAGGGCGGCTAACTATGGCTACACCTTC
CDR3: CASRAANYGYTF

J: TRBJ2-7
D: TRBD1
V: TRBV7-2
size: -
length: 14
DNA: TGTGCCAGCAGCTTCCCGGGACAGGGGAGCGAGCAGTACTTC
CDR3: CASSFPGQGSEQYF

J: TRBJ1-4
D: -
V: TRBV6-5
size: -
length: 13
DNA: TGTGCCACGAGCGGGGCAACTAATGAAAAACTGTTTTTT
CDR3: CATSGATNEKLFF

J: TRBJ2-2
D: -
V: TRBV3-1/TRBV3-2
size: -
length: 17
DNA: TGTGCCAGCAGCCAAGGGCTTGGCAGGGTTTTCACCGGGGAGCTGTTTTTT
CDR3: CASSQGLGRVFTGELFF

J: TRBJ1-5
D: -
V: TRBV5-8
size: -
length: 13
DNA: TGTGCCAGCAGCGATTTTGGGGGGCAGCCCCAGCATTTT
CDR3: CASSDFGGQPQHF

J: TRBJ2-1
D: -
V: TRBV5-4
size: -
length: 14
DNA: TGTGCCAGCAGCTTGGTCCGTACTTCCAATGAGCAGTTCTTC
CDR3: CASSLVRTSNEQFF

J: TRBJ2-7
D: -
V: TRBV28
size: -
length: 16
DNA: TGTGCCAGCAGTTTACCTTCCTCTAACCACTTCTACGAGCAGTACTTC
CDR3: CASSLPSSNHFYEQYF

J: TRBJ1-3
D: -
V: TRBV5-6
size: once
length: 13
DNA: TGTGCCAGCAGCCCAATTTCTGGAAACACCATATATTTT
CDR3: CASSPISGNTIYF

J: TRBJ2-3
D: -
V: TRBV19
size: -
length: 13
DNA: TGTGCCAGTAGCCGCGGGGTCACAGATACGCAGTATTTT
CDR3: CASSRGVTDTQYF

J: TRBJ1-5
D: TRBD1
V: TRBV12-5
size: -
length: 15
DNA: TGTGCTAGTGGTTTGGGGAGGACAGGTAATCAGCCCCAGCATTTT
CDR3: CASGLGRTGNQPQHF

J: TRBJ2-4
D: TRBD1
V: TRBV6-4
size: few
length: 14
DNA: TGTGCCAGCAGCCCCGGACAGGGGGCAGACATTCAGTACTTC
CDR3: CASSPGQGADIQYF

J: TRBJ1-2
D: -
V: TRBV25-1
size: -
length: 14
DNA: TGTGCCAGCAGTGCCGAGGGTCTCGGCTATGGCTACACCTTC
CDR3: CASSAEGLGYGYTF

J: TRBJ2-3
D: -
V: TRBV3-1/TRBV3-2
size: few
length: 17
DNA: TGTGCCAGCAGCCAAGGTTCCCGGGACTTTCACACAGATACGCAGTATTTT
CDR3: CASSQGSRDFHTDTQYF

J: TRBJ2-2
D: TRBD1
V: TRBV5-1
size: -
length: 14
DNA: TGCGCCAGCAGCCCAAGGACAGGGACCGGGGAGCTGTTTTTT
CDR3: CASSPRTGTGELFF

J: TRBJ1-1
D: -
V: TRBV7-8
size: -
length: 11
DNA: TGTGCCAGCAGCTTCGGCACTGAAGCTTTCTTT
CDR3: CASSFGTEAFF

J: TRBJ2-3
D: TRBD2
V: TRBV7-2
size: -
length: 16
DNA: TGTGCCAGCAGCAGAAATCTAGCGGGGGACACAGATACGCAGTATTTT
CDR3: CASSRNLAGDTDTQYF

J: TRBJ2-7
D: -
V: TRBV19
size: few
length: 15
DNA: TGTGCCACCTCGTCGAGTGGTGCCATAGCGAGGAAGCAGTACTTC
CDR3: CATSSSGAIARKQYF

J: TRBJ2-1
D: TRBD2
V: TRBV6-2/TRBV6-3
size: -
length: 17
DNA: TGTGCCAGCAGCAATATACTAGCGGGGGGGTCCTACAATGAGCAGTTCTTC
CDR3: CASSNILAGGSYNEQFF

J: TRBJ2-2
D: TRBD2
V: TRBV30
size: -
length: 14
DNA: TGTGCCTGGAGGCGGGACTATGACACCGGGGAGCTGTTTTTT
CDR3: CAWRRDYDTGELFF

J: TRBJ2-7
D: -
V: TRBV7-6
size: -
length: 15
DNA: TGTGCCAGCAGCTTAGAGGTACAGGGCCCCTACGAGCAGTACTTC
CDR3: CASSLEVQGPYEQYF

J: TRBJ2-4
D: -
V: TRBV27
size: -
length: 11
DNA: TGTGCCAGCAGTTTAGGAGATGCTCAGTACTTC
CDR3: CASSLGDAQYF

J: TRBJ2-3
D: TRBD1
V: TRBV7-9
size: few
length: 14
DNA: TGTGCCAGCGGGATGACAGGGGTTGCGGATACGCAGTATTTT
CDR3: CASGMTGVADTQYF

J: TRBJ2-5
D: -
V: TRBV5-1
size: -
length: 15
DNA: TGCGCCAGCAGCTTGGGTGTCTACGATGGAGAGACCCAGTACTTC
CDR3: CASSLGVYDGETQYF